This TCR beta chain is drawn from a study of T cell responses to AZD1222 COVID-19 vaccine. Whole-study results and caveats: Regions 160-218 and 743-854 dominated among vaccine-associated CD4 TCRs spanning spike.

J gave up 1 base and V 0 bases, and 3 bases lay outside the gene matches. Germline V lookup: CDR1 SGHRS, CDR2 YFSETQ. CDR3 length: 16 amino acids. TCRdb keeps only in-frame clones here, not all; method: immunoSEQ multiplex PCR. The sample holds approximately 73,000 clones, around four fifths seen once. About this clone: The antigen remains unidentified.

The chain is built from TRBV5-1 and TRBJ2-5, with 10 nucleotides matching TRBD2. Sample: peripheral blood, taken on day 0 of AZD1222 vaccination. The origin of this receptor is an adult in good health. CDR3 nucleotide sequence: TGCGCCAGCAGCTTGGGGTGGACTAGCGGCCAAGAGACCCAGTACTTC. Encoded protein: CASSLGWTSGQETQYF.